A single T cell receptor (beta chain) is shown here with its context. The antigen remains unidentified. The authors amplified TCR beta CDR3 regions from RNA transcripts. An initial RT-PCR round employing HTBI primers preceded a second-round multiplex PCR. MiXCR, run by TCRdb on the multiplex PCR reads, gives a single entry per CDR3 protein. The sample lists about 600,000 distinct CDR3 sequences, under 45% occurring once. The CDR3 length is 16 residues. CDR1 and CDR2 from the germline V gene are SGHTA and FQGNSA. The ends lost 8 bases at V and 0 bases at J; junction bases unmatched: 13. This sample was included in a study of Graves' ophthalmopathy and Graves' hyperthyroidism. General study results and limits: Blood also carried most expanded thyroid clonotypes exceeding 0.001 frequency. Separation of ophthalmopathy from stable hyperthyroidism was achieved by a 13-signature model, at roughly 88% sensitivity and under 82% specificity. In predicting ophthalmopathy progression, the model reached over 70% sensitivity and around 72% specificity.

Among the hyperthyroidism patients, all were newly diagnosed, aged 18 to 65, with under 2 months' duration. The sequence was collected from an adult man with Graves' hyperthyroidism. The sequenced sample consisted of peripheral blood or thyroid tissue (not recorded which). The chain employs TRBV7-2 and TRBJ2-7, with 7 nucleotides matching TRBD1. In DNA form, the CDR3 reads TGTGCCAGCTCACCACCGGTTGGGACAGCCTCCTACGAGCAGTACTTC. This gives the protein CASSPPVGTASYEQYF.